The 4 T cell receptor beta chains reported below all come from one sample, sequenced in a study of spatial heterogeneity in lung cancer. For these TCRs, the target antigens are not known. General observations from the study: The study found that expanded intratumoral alpha and beta TCR counts tracked tumor mutation counts.

TCRdb processed the 5' RACE reads anew with MiXCR; each CDR3 protein has one entry. Seen here are about 13,000 distinct CDR3 sequences, 5.1% observed once, and the top ten hold around 27%. The time point: sample taken at primary tumor resection. The sequencing used lung tumor tissue, collected at surgery. Receptors were obtained from a male donor with early-stage non-small cell lung cancer.

This clonotype was observed many times. J is TRBJ1-3 and V is TRBV6-5; possibly TRBD1 for D (5 bases). This CDR3 comprises 15 residues. CDR1 is MNHEY, CDR2 SVGAGI, per germline. The V gene lost 6 bases and the J gene lost 2 bases, with 14 bases spanning the gap. The CDR3 loop is CASSFLGGAGNTIYF. The CDR3 coding sequence is TGTGCCAGCAGCTTCTTGGGGGGGGCTGGAAACACCATATATTTT.

This clonotype has ten or more counts. The chain is built from TRBV6-5 and TRBJ2-3; no definite D call. V shed 7 bases and J shed 5 bases, with 10 bases lying between them. This CDR3 comprises 12 residues. CDR1 and CDR2 (germline): MNHEY, SVGAGI. The CDR3 DNA sequence: TGTGCCAGCACCCTAGAAGAAGATACGCAGTATTTT. The encoded protein is CASTLEEDTQYF.

In its sample, this clonotype was seen many times. The gene calls are TRBV20-1 and TRBJ2-3; 10 bases are shared with TRBD1. The CDR3 sequence is 14 residues long. Germline V lookup: CDR1 DFQATT, CDR2 SNEGSKA (reference sequence). V trimming: 6 bases; J trimming: 4 bases; junction bases outside the gene matches: 7. The CDR3 DNA sequence: TGCAGTGCCACCGGGACAGGGGAGCCAGATACGCAGTATTTT. Protein product: CSATGTGEPDTQYF.

This clonotype was counted ten times or more. The rearrangement uses TRBV27 and TRBJ2-3; 8 bases line up with TRBD1. The germline gives CDR1 MNHEY, CDR2 SMNVEV (reference sequence). The CDR3 totals 12 residues. J was trimmed by 8 bases and V by 5 bases; bases with no gene match: 3. CDR3 sequence reads: CASSLTGGTQYF. In DNA form, the CDR3 reads TGTGCCAGCAGTCTTACAGGGGGTACGCAGTATTTT.